This T cell receptor (beta chain) emerged from a study of shared clonotypes between healthy human individuals. Study results and caveats: In this cohort, only blood was sampled, and tissue repertoires likely differ.

The CDR3 loop spans 13 amino acids. Between the trimmed V and J ends, which lost 5 bases and 1 base, there was a span of 7 bases. The V gene's germline CDR1 is MNHEY and CDR2 SVGAGI. A single count supports this clone. What it binds is unknown. Authors' data handling: Junction-only sequences produced by ImmunoSEQ had no quality scores, so filtering differed. Data came from immunoSEQ multiplex PCR; TCRdb stores just in-frame clones and leaves some out. The V and J calls and the clone size are those of that table, but D and trimming were determined from the DNA. The sample comprises about 1.1 million clones, approximately 75% of which are singletons, and approximately 0.9% rests with the top ten.

This chain connects TRBV6-5 to TRBJ2-3, with D unclear. This TCR came from a man aged 18 to 29 in good health. Some clones in this sample may be carry-over from other donors' samples. Sequencing was performed on memory CD4+ T cells from PBMCs. The subset is: CD45RA-negative fraction. CDR3 sequence: CASSRGGTDTQYF. CDR3 DNA sequence: TGTGCCAGCAGTCGAGGAGGCACAGATACGCAGTATTTT.